This TCR beta chain was observed in a study of blood T cell repertoires in COVID-19. Study overall: From the United States, Italy and Spain came samples of acute and convalescent COVID-19. Sources were T cells, B-cell-depleted T cells, or PBMCs; the material itself was cDNA or gDNA.

The CDR3 spans 13 residues. Between the trimmed V and J ends, which lost 3 bases and 0 bases, there was a span of 8 bases. Germline CDR1 reads SQVTM; CDR2 reads ANQGSEA. Followed over time, Seattle patients had been enrolled while infection was active. The authors' processing: Amplified reference gene primers provided the basis for estimating nucleated cell counts. Produced via immunoSEQ multiplex PCR; TCRdb's table is partial and in-frame only. The V and J calls and clone size were taken over from that table, and D and trimming were inferred from the DNA. The sample contains 300,000 to 400,000 clones, more than 70% of which appear only once.

The sequence derives from a woman aged 25-40 years with COVID-19, enrolled during active disease. Sequencing used peripheral blood. The chain employs TRBV29-1 and TRBJ1-1; D is possibly TRBD1 (5 bases). The CDR3 sequence: CSVEGQMNTEAFF. Here the CDR3 DNA reads TGCAGCGTTGAGGGGCAAATGAACACTGAAGCTTTCTTT. The complete variable domain, with remaining parts taken from reference TRBV29-1 and TRBJ1-1, reads SAVISQKPSRDICQRGTSLTIQCQVDSQVTMMFWYRQQPGQSLTLIATANQGSEATYESGFVIDKFPISRPNLTFSTLTVSNMSPEDSSIYLCSVEGQMNTEAFFGQGTRLTVV.